Listed below are T cell receptor beta chains from one sample, sequenced in a study of blood T cell repertoires in COVID-19. Clones were sequenced by immunoSEQ multiplex PCR, and TCRdb holds only the in-frame ones, with some missing. The profile shows hundreds of thousands of clones, 70% to 90% of them singletons. The sequenced sample was peripheral blood. The receptors derive from a woman between 50 and 59 years old with acute or convalescent COVID-19. CDR3s include the opening cysteine and the closing phenylalanine or tryptophan. D genes are given only for firm matches. Size values are once, few and many counts, or a class for expanded clones, and some rows have none.

d_call clone_size j_call v_call cdr3_nt cdr3_aa
TRBD1 NA TRBJ2-6 TRBV5-1 TGCGCCAGCAGCGACGGACAGGGGGTCGCTGGGGCCAACGTCCTGACTTTC CASSDGQGVAGANVLTF
TRBD2 NA TRBJ2-3 TRBV18 TGTGCCAGCTCATCTGGACTAGCGGGAGCCCCAGATACGCAGTATTTT CASSSGLAGAPDTQYF
NA NA TRBJ2-1 TRBV7-2 TGTGCCAGCAGCTGGGTCGGGGGAAACTCCTACAATGAGCAGTTCTTC CASSWVGGNSYNEQFF
TRBD2 NA TRBJ2-3 TRBV5-1 TGCGCCAGCAGCTCAAAGGGACTAGCGGGAGTGGGTGATACGCAGTATTTT CASSSKGLAGVGDTQYF
NA NA TRBJ2-5 TRBV7-9 TGTGCCAGCAGCTTAGGGTGGAGCGGAGAGACCCAGTACTTC CASSLGWSGETQYF
TRBD1 once TRBJ1-4 TRBV5-4 TGTGCCAGCAGCCGCGGACAGGGCGGAACTAATGAAAAACTGTTTTTT CASSRGQGGTNEKLFF
NA NA TRBJ2-1 TRBV3-1/TRBV3-2 TGTGCCAGCAGCTCCGCCTTGGAGGGCTACAATGAGCAGTTCTTC CASSSALEGYNEQFF
NA NA TRBJ2-2 TRBV28 TGTGCCAGCAGTTTATTGCGGGGTACCACCGGGGAGCTGTTTTTT CASSLLRGTTGELFF
TRBD2 NA TRBJ2-7 TRBV5-6 TGTGCCAGCAGCCTAACTAGCGGGGGCCTGACCTACGAGCAGTACTTC CASSLTSGGLTYEQYF
TRBD1 NA TRBJ1-5 TRBV19 TGTGCCAGTAGTGCCCAGGGGGCGAGGGGCAATCAGCCCCAGCATTTT CASSAQGARGNQPQHF
NA once TRBJ1-5 TRBV12-3/TRBV12-4 TGTGCCAGCAGTTTACCCGCGGGCTCGCCCCAGCATTTT CASSLPAGSPQHF
NA NA TRBJ2-3 TRBV10-3 TGTGCCATCAGGACTTTAGGGGGAGACACAGATACGCAGTATTTT CAIRTLGGDTDTQYF
NA once TRBJ1-5 TRBV19 TGTGCCAGTAGTATAAGCAGGGCTAATCAGCCCCAGCATTTT CASSISRANQPQHF
TRBD2 NA TRBJ2-1 TRBV6-4 TGTGCCAGCAGTGAATGGCTAGCGGGAGCAAATGAGCAGTTCTTC CASSEWLAGANEQFF
NA NA TRBJ2-7 TRBV7-9 TGTGCCAGCACCTCTGAGGACTTCAGTAAGCAGTACTTC CASTSEDFSKQYF
NA NA TRBJ2-3 TRBV7-9 TGTGCCAGCAGCTCGGGACTTTTAAGCACAGATACGCAGTATTTT CASSSGLLSTDTQYF
NA NA TRBJ2-7 TRBV5-4 TGTGCCAGCAGGGGAGTGAGCTCCTACGAGCAGTACTTC CASRGVSSYEQYF
NA NA TRBJ2-6 TRBV29-1 TGCAGCGTTGTCATACAGGGGGGAGGGGCTGGGGCCAACGTCCTGACTTTC CSVVIQGGGAGANVLTF
TRBD1 NA TRBJ1-5 TRBV7-9 TGTGCCAGCAGCTCAGGGGGCTCTCAGCCCCAGCATTTT CASSSGGSQPQHF
NA NA TRBJ1-6 TRBV5-8 TGTGCCAGCAGAGGACGGGAGTATAATTCACCCCTCCACTTT CASRGREYNSPLHF
NA NA TRBJ2-5 TRBV3-1/TRBV3-2 TGTGCCAGCACCCGTAAAGGCGACAAAGGGACCCAGTACTTC CASTRKGDKGTQYF
NA NA TRBJ2-1 TRBV18 TGTGCCAGCTCATACAGGGTCTACAATGAGCAGTTCTTC CASSYRVYNEQFF
NA NA TRBJ1-1 TRBV30 TGTGCCTGGAGGCGAATGGGGGCGAACACTGAAGCTTTCTTT CAWRRMGANTEAFF
NA NA TRBJ1-1 TRBV9 TGTGCCAGCAGCGTAGATGACCCGAGGACTGAAGCTTTCTTT CASSVDDPRTEAFF
NA NA TRBJ1-2 TRBV21-1 TGTGCCAGCAGCAAAGAGGAGGGATGGTATGGCTACACCTTC CASSKEEGWYGYTF
TRBD1 NA TRBJ1-2 TRBV19 TGTGCCAGTAGTTTAACAGGGGCGCACGGCTACACCTTC CASSLTGAHGYTF
NA NA TRBJ1-1 TRBV10-1 TGCGCCAGCAGTGAGACCAGAAACACTGAAGCTTTCTTT CASSETRNTEAFF